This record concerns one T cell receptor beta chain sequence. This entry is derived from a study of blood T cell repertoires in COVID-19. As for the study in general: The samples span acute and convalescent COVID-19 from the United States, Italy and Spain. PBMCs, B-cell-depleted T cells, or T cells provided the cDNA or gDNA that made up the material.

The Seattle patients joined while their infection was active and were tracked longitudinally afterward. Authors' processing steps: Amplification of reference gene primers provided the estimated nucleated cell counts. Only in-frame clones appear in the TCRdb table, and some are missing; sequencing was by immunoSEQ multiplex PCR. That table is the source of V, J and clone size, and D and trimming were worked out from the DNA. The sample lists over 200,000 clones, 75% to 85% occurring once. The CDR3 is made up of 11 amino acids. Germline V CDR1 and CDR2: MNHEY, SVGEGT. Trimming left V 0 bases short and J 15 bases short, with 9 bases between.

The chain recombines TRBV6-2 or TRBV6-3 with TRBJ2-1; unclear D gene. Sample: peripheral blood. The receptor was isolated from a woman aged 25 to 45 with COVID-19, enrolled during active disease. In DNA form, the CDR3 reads TGTGCCAGCAGTTACTCCTACGTGCTGTTCTTC. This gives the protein CASSYSYVLFF.